Below are 6 T cell receptor beta chains sequenced from a single sample in a study of vaccination effects on CD4 cells after COVID-19. These receptors have no known antigen. The table came from immunoSEQ multiplex PCR; TCRdb's copy has only in-frame clones and leaves some out. The data show roughly 71,000 clones, 76% seen once. ViraFEST used viral peptide pools to expand antigen-specific CD4+ T cells before sequencing. Between days 9 and 10 of culture, CD4+ T cells were separated out. Each person got two doses of an mRNA SARS-CoV-2 vaccine, BNT162b2 or mRNA-1273. Material: CD4+ T cells from PBMCs cultured with HCoV-OC43 spike peptides, obtained after COVID-19 vaccination. Subset specified: HCoV-OC43 spike overlapping peptide pool stimulation. All receptors derive from a human donor who received a COVID-19 vaccine.

The rearrangement links TRBV4-3 to TRBJ1-2, with D possibly TRBD1 on 5 matching bases. This CDR3 contains 16 residues. V lost 4 bases and J lost 0, with 15 bases in between. Germline loops: CDR1 LGHNA, CDR2 YSLEER. In nucleotides, the CDR3 is TGCGCCAGCAGCCGCGGATTGGACATTTCTAACTATGGCTACACCTTC. As protein: CASSRGLDISNYGYTF.

The gene calls are TRBV19 and TRBJ2-2, with TRBD1 identical over 9 bases. CDR1 and CDR2 from the germline V gene are LNHDA and SQIVND (reference sequence). This CDR3 contains 15 residues. Trimming cost V 5 bases and J 6 bases; bases outside gene matches: 7. CDR3 sequence reads: CASSPGQGRAGELFF. CDR3 in DNA: TGTGCCAGTAGTCCTGGACAGGGGAGGGCCGGGGAGCTGTTTTTT.

This chain connects TRBV19 to TRBJ1-3, with D uncertain. This CDR3 is built from 16 residues. Trimming cost V 10 bases and J 3 bases, with 22 bases left between them. Germline CDR1 is LNHDA and CDR2 is SQIVND (reference sequence). DNA for the CDR3: TGTGCCACCGCGTTGGGGAAGGGCGTGCGTGGAAACACCATATATTTT. Protein: CATALGKGVRGNTIYF.

This sequence joins TRBV28 and TRBJ1-3; D is unresolved. V was cut by 1 base and J by 7 bases, with 14 bases left in between. The CDR3 is 15 amino acids. From germline, CDR1 is MDHEN and CDR2 SYDVKM. The CDR3 region has the DNA TGTGCCAGCAGTTTATTTGGGAGATCGACGAACACCATATATTTT. Translated: CASSLFGRSTNTIYF.

The chain has TRBV5-1 and TRBJ2-3; 9 nucleotides match TRBD1. Trimming took 5 bases from V and 0 from J; bases not matched to a gene: 7. The CDR3 is made up of 16 amino acids. The germline V gene encodes CDR1 SGHRS and CDR2 YFSETQ. The CDR3 DNA reads as TGCGCCAGCAGGCGCGGGACAGGGAGGAGCACAGATACGCAGTATTTT. It encodes CASRRGTGRSTDTQYF.

CDR3 coding DNA: TGTGCCAGCGGTTCTAGCGGGGGTTACGAGCAGTACGTC. As protein: CASGSSGGYEQYV. The chain employs TRBV6-4 and TRBJ2-7, with 10 bases identical to TRBD2. The CDR3 contains 13 residues. V shed 8 bases, J shed 4 bases, and the junction held 5 bases outside the gene matches. CDR1 and CDR2 (germline): MRHNA, SNTAGT.